Shown below are 21 T cell receptor beta chains from a single sample sequenced in a study of T cell responses to AZD1222 COVID-19 vaccine. Sequencing used immunoSEQ multiplex PCR; TCRdb keeps in-frame clones, though not all of them. The sample includes about 120,000 clones, around 92% of them seen just once. The starting material was peripheral blood, obtained on day 0 of AZD1222 vaccination. The receptors stem from an adult in good health.

The V gene is TRBV6-5, the J gene TRBJ1-6, with no clear D. This CDR3 spans 15 amino acids. Germline assignment: CDR1 MNHEY and CDR2 SVGAGI. Trimming left V 7 bases short and J 0 bases short, with 10 bases between. The CDR3 DNA is TGTGCCAGCACCCCAGCCGGCTCCTATAATTCACCCCTCCACTTT. It codes for CASTPAGSYNSPLHF.

The V call is TRBV28, the J call TRBJ2-7, with 7 bases matching TRBD1. The CDR3 runs 15 residues. Germline V gene data show CDR1 as MDHEN and CDR2 as SYDVKM. The ends lost 9 bases at V and 3 bases at J; junction bases unmatched: 14. CDR3 sequence: CASCGAPGQSYEQYF. CDR3 DNA sequence: TGTGCCAGTTGCGGTGCACCGGGACAGAGCTACGAGCAGTACTTC.

The gene calls are TRBV6-5 and TRBJ1-2; the match to TRBD1 covers 11 bases. V was pared by 2 bases and J by 8 bases, with 1 base of the junction left unmatched. The CDR3 is 13 amino acids. Looked up from germline, CDR1 is MNHEY and CDR2 is SVGAGI. CDR3 DNA sequence: TGTGCCAGCAGTTACGGGACAGGGGGAGGCTACACCTTC. Its translation: CASSYGTGGGYTF.

The V and J genes are TRBV10-3 and TRBJ1-6; TRBD1 agrees at 9 bases. The germline V gene encodes CDR1 ENHRY and CDR2 SYGVKD. V gave up 3 bases and J gave up 8 bases; unmatched junction bases: 5. The CDR3 contains 15 residues. The CDR3 DNA reads TGTGCCATCAGTGACGGGACAGGGTTTGATTCACCCCTCCACTTT. It translates to CAISDGTGFDSPLHF.

The rearrangement uses TRBV18 and TRBJ1-5, with D unresolved. Germline CDR1 KGHSH, CDR2 LQKENI. Trimming pared 1 base from V and 4 bases from J, leaving 11 bases between. This CDR3 spans 15 amino acids. CDR3: CASSPQAPRNQPQHF. DNA for the CDR3: TGTGCCAGCTCACCACAGGCCCCTCGGAATCAGCCCCAGCATTTT.

V and J are TRBV5-6 and TRBJ2-2; D unclear. Germline lookup yields CDR1 SGHDT and CDR2 YYEEEE. Trimming took 1 base from V and 5 from J, leaving 12 bases between them. This CDR3 has 15 residues. CDR3 sequence: CASSLLGFGTGELFF. The CDR3 DNA sequence: TGTGCCAGCAGCTTGCTCGGGTTTGGGACCGGGGAGCTGTTTTTT.

The gene calls are TRBV2 and TRBJ1-2; TRBD1 agrees at 12 bases. Germline V gene lookup returns CDR1 SNHLY and CDR2 FYNNEI. CDR3 length: 14 residues. After removal of 8 bases from V and 8 bases from J, the junction contained 9 bases not matched to a gene. The CDR3 DNA reads as TGTGCCAGCCACGTGGGGACAGGGGGCTCGGGCTACACCTTC. This translates into CASHVGTGGSGYTF.

The chain joins TRBV3-1 (or the pseudogene TRBV3-2) to TRBJ2-1; 10 bases align to TRBD2. This CDR3 spans 17 amino acids. V trimming: 1 base; J trimming: 3 bases; junction bases outside the gene matches: 6. The V gene's germline CDR1 is LGHDT and CDR2 YNNKEL (reference sequence). The CDR3 loop reads CASSQVVERGGYNEQFF. CDR3 bases: TGTGCCAGCAGCCAAGTTGTGGAGCGGGGGGGCTACAATGAGCAGTTCTTC.

This chain uses TRBV5-6 with TRBJ1-5; D is perhaps TRBD1 (5 bases). The CDR3 spans 17 residues. Deletions cut 0 bases from V and 1 base from J, with 14 bases between. From germline, CDR1 is SGHDT and CDR2 YYEEEE. CDR3 loop: CASSLGEPGRSNQPQHF. DNA for the CDR3: TGTGCCAGCAGCTTGGGAGAGCCAGGGAGAAGCAATCAGCCCCAGCATTTT.

The genes are TRBV18 and TRBJ2-2, with unresolved D. The CDR3 is made up of 14 amino acids. V dropped 0 bases and J dropped 1 base, with 3 bases sitting between them. Germline CDR1 KGHSH, CDR2 LQKENI. CDR3 DNA: TGTGCCAGCTCACCACCCCGGAACACCGGGGAGCTGTTTTTT. The encoded protein is CASSPPRNTGELFF. The complete variable domain, with remaining parts taken from reference TRBV18 and TRBJ2-2, reads NAGVMQNPRHLVRRRGQEARLRCSPMKGHSHVYWYRQLPEEGLKFMVYLQKENIIDESGMPKERFSAEFPKEGPSILRIQQVVRGDSAAYFCASSPPRNTGELFFGEGSRLTVL.

The chain links TRBV4-1 to TRBJ2-7; D ambiguous. V lost 2 bases and J 4 bases, leaving 24 bases between the germline ends. Looked up from germline, CDR1 is MGHRA and CDR2 is YSYEKL. The CDR3 is 18 amino acids. As DNA, the CDR3 is TGCGCCAGCAGCCAACCCCTCGCGTCCGTGGGGAAATCTTACGAGCAGTACTTC. Its translation is CASSQPLASVGKSYEQYF.

The rearrangement links TRBV6-5 to TRBJ1-1; D might be TRBD1 (5 bases). CDR1 and CDR2 from the germline V gene are MNHEY and SVGAGI. Trimming pared 9 bases from V and 4 bases from J, leaving 18 bases between. The CDR3 is made up of 14 amino acids. The CDR3 DNA reads as TGTGCCAGTGAACCCCAGGGTAGGAGCACTGAAGCTTTCTTT. Translation: CASEPQGRSTEAFF.

This chain uses TRBV19 with TRBJ1-5, with TRBD1 matching over 10 bases. The germline CDR1 and CDR2 sequences are LNHDA and SQIVND (reference sequence). Trimming took 4 bases from V and 5 from J; bases not matched to a gene: 5. The CDR3 runs to 15 residues. This CDR3 is CASSTWDRGDQPQHF. The CDR3 region has the DNA TGTGCCAGTAGTACATGGGACAGGGGCGATCAGCCCCAGCATTTT. The full variable domain, completed using reference TRBV19 and TRBJ1-5, is DGGITQSPKYLFRKEGQNVTLSCEQNLNHDAMYWYRQDPGQGLRLIYYSQIVNDFQKGDIAEGYSVSREKKESFPLTVTSAQKNPTAFYLCASSTWDRGDQPQHFGDGTRLSIL.

Points on this clone: Relative to the germline gene, one junction end is altered; a read error may explain this. The V and J genes are TRBV7-2 and TRBJ1-1; TRBD1 matches 8 bases. The CDR3 sequence is 14 residues long. Germline loops: CDR1 SGHTA, CDR2 FQGNSA. The CDR3 nucleotides read TGTGCCAGCAGGTTAGACAGGGGAAACACTGAAGCTTTCTTT. Its protein product is CASRLDRGNTEAFF.

This clone was seen many times. This chain links TRBV19 with TRBJ2-1; 8 bases are a match to TRBD1. This CDR3 is 17 amino acids long. Germline lookup yields CDR1 LNHDA and CDR2 SQIVND (reference sequence). The V gene end was trimmed by 8 bases and the J gene end by 6 bases; junction bases not matched to a gene: 18. CDR3 residues: CASGTGVFLTGGNEQFF. Written as DNA, the CDR3 is TGTGCCAGTGGGACAGGTGTCTTTCTTACCGGTGGCAATGAGCAGTTCTTC.

This chain connects TRBV3-1 (or the pseudogene TRBV3-2) to TRBJ1-1; D perhaps matches TRBD1 (6 bases). V was cut by 6 bases and J by 5 bases, with 13 bases left in between. The CDR3 covers 13 residues. Looked up from germline, CDR1 is LGHDT and CDR2 is YNNKEL (reference sequence). The CDR3 region is CASSRGSRTEAFF. The CDR3 DNA follows: TGTGCCAGCAGTAGGGGGAGTCGGACTGAAGCTTTCTTT.

V usage is TRBV19 and J usage is TRBJ1-5; D gene ambiguous. The V gene's germline CDR1 is LNHDA and CDR2 SQIVND (reference sequence). The CDR3 has 17 residues. Trimming stripped 0 bases from V and 3 bases from J, with 15 bases between. CDR3 in amino acids: CASSIDTGGEINQPQHF. The CDR3, as DNA: TGTGCCAGTAGTATAGATACTGGCGGGGAGATCAATCAGCCCCAGCATTTT. Using reference TRBV19 and TRBJ1-5 for the parts outside the CDR3, the full variable domain is DGGITQSPKYLFRKEGQNVTLSCEQNLNHDAMYWYRQDPGQGLRLIYYSQIVNDFQKGDIAEGYSVSREKKESFPLTVTSAQKNPTAFYLCASSIDTGGEINQPQHFGDGTRLSIL.

The J gene is TRBJ1-5, the V gene TRBV6-2 or TRBV6-3, with D perhaps matching TRBD1 (5 bases). CDR1 is MNHEY, CDR2 SVGEGT, per germline. Deletions cut 5 bases from V and 6 bases from J, with 14 bases between. CDR3 length equals 14 residues. The CDR3 DNA reads as TGTGCCAGCAGTCAAGGGGTGGGGGTTCAGCCCCAGCATTTT. This encodes CASSQGVGVQPQHF.

This clone has only one observation. The V and J genes are TRBV5-4 and TRBJ2-2; 7 bases line up with TRBD1. CDR3 length equals 18 residues. The V segment lost 0 bases and the J segment 5 bases; nucleotides outside the gene matches: 13. Looked up from germline, CDR1 is SGHNT and CDR2 is YYREEE (reference sequence). The CDR3 protein is CASSLGLETGPRTGELFF. CDR3 DNA sequence: TGTGCCAGCAGCTTGGGGCTGGAGACAGGGCCTCGGACCGGGGAGCTGTTTTTT.

The gene calls are TRBV28 and TRBJ2-1, with unresolved D. The CDR3 is made up of 14 amino acids. Trimming stripped 4 bases from V and 10 bases from J, with 17 bases between. Germline CDR1 reads MDHEN; CDR2 reads SYDVKM. The CDR3 region has the DNA TGTGCCAGCAGTTCCCTCACCCGGAGTGGGGAGCAGTTCTTC. Amino acid sequence: CASSSLTRSGEQFF. Complete variable domain (other parts from reference TRBV28 and TRBJ2-1): DVKVTQSSRYLVKRTGEKVFLECVQDMDHENMFWYRQDPGLGLRLIYFSYDVKMKEKGDIPEGYSVSREKKERFSLILESASTNQTSMYLCASSSLTRSGEQFFGPGTRLTVL.

The chain has TRBV19 and TRBJ1-2; tentative D call: TRBD1 (5 bases). This CDR3 contains 14 residues. Germline V lookup: CDR1 LNHDA, CDR2 SQIVND (reference sequence). V gave up 3 bases and J gave up 0 bases, with 8 bases separating them. CDR3 DNA sequence: TGTGCCAGTAGTATTGGGGCCACTAACTATGGCTACACCTTC. Encoded protein: CASSIGATNYGYTF.